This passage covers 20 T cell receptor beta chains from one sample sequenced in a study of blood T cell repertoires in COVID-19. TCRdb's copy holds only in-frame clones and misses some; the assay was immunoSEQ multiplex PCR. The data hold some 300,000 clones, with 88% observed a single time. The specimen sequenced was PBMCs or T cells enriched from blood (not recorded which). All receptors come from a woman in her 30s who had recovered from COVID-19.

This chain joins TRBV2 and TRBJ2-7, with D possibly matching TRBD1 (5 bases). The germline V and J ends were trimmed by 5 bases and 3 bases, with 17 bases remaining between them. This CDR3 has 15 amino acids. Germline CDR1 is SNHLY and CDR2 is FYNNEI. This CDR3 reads CASSIRVHSGYEQYF. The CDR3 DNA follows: TGTGCCAGCAGTATCAGGGTCCACTCCGGCTACGAGCAGTACTTC.

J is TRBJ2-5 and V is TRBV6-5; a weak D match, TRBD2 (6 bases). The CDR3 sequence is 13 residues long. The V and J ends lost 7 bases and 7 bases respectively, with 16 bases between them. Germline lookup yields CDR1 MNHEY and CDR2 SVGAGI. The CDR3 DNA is TGTGCCAGCAAAGACCTAGCGTCAGGGACCCAGTACTTC. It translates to CASKDLASGTQYF.

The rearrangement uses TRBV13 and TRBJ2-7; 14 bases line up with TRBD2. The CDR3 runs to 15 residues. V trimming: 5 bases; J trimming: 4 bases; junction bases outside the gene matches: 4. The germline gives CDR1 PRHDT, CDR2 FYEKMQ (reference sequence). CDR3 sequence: CASSNRLAGGYEQYF. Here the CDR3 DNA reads TGTGCCAGCAGCAATCGACTAGCGGGAGGGTACGAGCAGTACTTC.

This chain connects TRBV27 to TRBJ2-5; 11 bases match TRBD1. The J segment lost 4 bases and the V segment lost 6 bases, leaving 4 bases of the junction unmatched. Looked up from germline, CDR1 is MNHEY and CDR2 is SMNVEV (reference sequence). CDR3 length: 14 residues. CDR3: CASSPGQGAETQYF. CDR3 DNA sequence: TGTGCCAGCAGCCCAGGACAGGGGGCAGAGACCCAGTACTTC.

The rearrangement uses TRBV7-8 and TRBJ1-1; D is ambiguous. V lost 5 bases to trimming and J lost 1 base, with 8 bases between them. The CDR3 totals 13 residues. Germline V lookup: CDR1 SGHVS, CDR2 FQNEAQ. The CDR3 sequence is CASSRRENTEAFF. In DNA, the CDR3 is TGTGCCAGCAGCCGGAGGGAGAACACTGAAGCTTTCTTT.

This CDR3 reads CASSELQGHGYTF. Here the CDR3 DNA reads TGTGCCAGCAGTGAACTACAGGGTCATGGCTACACCTTC. This chain links TRBV6-1 with TRBJ1-2; possibly TRBD1 for D (6 bases). CDR1 MNHNS and CDR2 SASEGT come from the germline V gene. CDR3 length equals 13 residues. V was shortened by 2 bases and J by 6 bases, with 10 bases between the two germline ends.

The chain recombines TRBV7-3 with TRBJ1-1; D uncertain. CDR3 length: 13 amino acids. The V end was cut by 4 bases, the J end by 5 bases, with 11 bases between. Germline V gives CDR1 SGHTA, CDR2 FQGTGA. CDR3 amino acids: CASSSDSSTEAFF. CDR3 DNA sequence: TGTGCCAGCAGCTCTGACTCCTCGACTGAAGCTTTCTTT.

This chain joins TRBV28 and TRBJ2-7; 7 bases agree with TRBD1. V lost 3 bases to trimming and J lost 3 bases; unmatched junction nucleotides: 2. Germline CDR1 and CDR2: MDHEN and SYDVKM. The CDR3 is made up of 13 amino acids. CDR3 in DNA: TGTGCCAGCAGTTTTAGGGGGCGCTACGAGCAGTACTTC. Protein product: CASSFRGRYEQYF.

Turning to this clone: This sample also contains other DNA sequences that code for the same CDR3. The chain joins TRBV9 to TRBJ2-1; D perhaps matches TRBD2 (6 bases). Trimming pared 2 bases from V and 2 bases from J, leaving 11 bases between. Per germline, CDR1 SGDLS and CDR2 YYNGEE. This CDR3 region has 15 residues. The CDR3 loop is CASSVGTGTYNEQFF. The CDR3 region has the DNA TGTGCCAGCAGCGTCGGGACTGGAACCTACAATGAGCAGTTCTTC.

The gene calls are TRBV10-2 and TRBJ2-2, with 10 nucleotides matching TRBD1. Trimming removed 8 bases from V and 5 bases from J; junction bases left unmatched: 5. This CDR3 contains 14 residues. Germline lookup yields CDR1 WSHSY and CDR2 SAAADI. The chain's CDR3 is CASGRTGGTGELFF. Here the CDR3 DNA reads TGCGCCAGCGGAAGGACAGGGGGTACCGGGGAGCTGTTTTTT.

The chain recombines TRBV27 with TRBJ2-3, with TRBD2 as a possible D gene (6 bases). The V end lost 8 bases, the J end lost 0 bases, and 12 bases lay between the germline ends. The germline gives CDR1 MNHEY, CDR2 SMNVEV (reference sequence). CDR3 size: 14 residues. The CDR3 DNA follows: TGTGCCAGCGGGCACGGGACTAGCACAGATACGCAGTATTTT. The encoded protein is CASGHGTSTDTQYF.

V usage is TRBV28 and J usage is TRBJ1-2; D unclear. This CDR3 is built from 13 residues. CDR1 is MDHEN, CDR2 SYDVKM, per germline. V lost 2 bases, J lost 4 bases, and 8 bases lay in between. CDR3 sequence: CASSLTETYGYTF. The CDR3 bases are TGTGCCAGCAGTTTAACAGAGACCTATGGCTACACCTTC.

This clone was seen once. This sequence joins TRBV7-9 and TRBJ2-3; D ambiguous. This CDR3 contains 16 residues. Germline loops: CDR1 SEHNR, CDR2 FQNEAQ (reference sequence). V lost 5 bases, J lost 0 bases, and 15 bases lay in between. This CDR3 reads CASSDRRSVSTDTQYF. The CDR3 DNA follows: TGTGCCAGCAGCGATCGTAGGAGCGTTAGCACAGATACGCAGTATTTT.

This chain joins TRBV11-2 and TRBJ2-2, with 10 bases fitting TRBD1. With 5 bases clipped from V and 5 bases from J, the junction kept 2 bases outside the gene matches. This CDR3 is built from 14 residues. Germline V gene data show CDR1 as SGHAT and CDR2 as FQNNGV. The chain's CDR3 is CASSRTGGTGELFF. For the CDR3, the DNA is TGTGCCAGCAGCAGGACAGGGGGGACCGGGGAGCTGTTTTTT. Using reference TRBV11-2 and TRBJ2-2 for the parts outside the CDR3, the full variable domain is EAGVAQSPRYKIIEKRQSVAFWCNPISGHATLYWYQQILGQGPKLLIQFQNNGVVDDSQLPKDRFSAERLKGVDSTLKIQPAKLEDSAVYLCASSRTGGTGELFFGEGSRLTVL.

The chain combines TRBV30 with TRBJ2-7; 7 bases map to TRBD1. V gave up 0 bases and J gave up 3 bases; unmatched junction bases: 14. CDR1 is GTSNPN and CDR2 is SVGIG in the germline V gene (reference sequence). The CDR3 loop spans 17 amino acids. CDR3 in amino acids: CAWSVGVMTGFFYEQYF. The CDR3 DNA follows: TGTGCCTGGAGTGTAGGCGTCATGACAGGGTTTTTCTACGAGCAGTACTTC.

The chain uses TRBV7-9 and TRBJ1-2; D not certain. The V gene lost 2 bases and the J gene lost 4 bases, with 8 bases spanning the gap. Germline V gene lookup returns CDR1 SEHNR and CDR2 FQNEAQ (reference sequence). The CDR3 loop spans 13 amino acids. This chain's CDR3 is CASSLIEAYGYTF. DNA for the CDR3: TGTGCCAGCAGCTTAATAGAGGCCTATGGCTACACCTTC. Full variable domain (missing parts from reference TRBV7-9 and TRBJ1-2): DTGVSQNPRHKITKRGQNVTFRCDPISEHNRLYWYRQTLGQGPEFLTYFQNEAQLEKSRLLSDRFSAERPKGSFSTLEIQRTEQGDSAMYLCASSLIEAYGYTFGSGTRLTVV.

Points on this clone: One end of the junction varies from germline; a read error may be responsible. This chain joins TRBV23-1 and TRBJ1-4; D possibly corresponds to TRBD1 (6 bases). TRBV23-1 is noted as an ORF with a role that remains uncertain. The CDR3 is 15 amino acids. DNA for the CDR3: TGCGCCAGCAGTCCCCTGCCAGGGGCCGCGACATTGATGGGATTT. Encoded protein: CASSPLPGAATLMGF.

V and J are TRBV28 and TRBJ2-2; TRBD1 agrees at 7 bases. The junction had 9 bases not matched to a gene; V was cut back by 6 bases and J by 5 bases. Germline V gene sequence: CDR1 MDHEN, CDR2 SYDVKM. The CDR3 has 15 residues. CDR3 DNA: TGTGCCAGCAGGATTATGACAGGGTGGACCGGGGAGCTGTTTTTT. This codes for CASRIMTGWTGELFF.

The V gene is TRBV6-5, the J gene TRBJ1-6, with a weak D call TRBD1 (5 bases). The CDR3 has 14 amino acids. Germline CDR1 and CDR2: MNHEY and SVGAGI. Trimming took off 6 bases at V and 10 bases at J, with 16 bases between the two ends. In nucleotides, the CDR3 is TGTGCCAGCAGCCTAGGGAAATACAGGTCACCCCTCCACTTT. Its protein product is CASSLGKYRSPLHF.

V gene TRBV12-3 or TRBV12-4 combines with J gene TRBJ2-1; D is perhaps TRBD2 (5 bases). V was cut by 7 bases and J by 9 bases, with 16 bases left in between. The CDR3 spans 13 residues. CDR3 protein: CASNEFTSAEQFF. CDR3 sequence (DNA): TGTGCCAGCAACGAATTTACTAGTGCTGAGCAGTTCTTC.